This TCR beta chain was documented in a study of type 1 regulatory T cells. Overall study: T-allo10 is an in vitro-generated, Tr1-enriched CD4 T cell product specific for alloantigen. Study-wide results and caveats: Compared with non-type 1 regulatory T cells, type 1 regulatory T cells showed a more restricted TCR repertoire.

TCRdb reprocessed the reads with MiXCR, giving one entry per CDR3 protein. The data show more than 60,000 distinct CDR3 sequences, with around 49% seen just once and approximately 2% held by the top ten. This clonotype showed up just once. Its antigen is unknown. The CDR3 runs 15 residues. The V segment lost 4 bases and the J segment 5 bases; nucleotides outside the gene matches: 9. Germline assignment: CDR1 SGHRS and CDR2 YFSETQ. Sequencing was performed on cultured non-Tr1 T cells, either the whole culture or a sorted T cell fraction (not recorded which). This TCR derives from a human donor in good health. The chain has TRBV5-1 and TRBJ2-5; 9 nucleotides align to TRBD2. CDR3 sequence: CASSKGSGGKETQYF. In DNA form, the CDR3 reads TGCGCCAGCAGCAAAGGAAGCGGGGGGAAGGAGACCCAGTACTTC.